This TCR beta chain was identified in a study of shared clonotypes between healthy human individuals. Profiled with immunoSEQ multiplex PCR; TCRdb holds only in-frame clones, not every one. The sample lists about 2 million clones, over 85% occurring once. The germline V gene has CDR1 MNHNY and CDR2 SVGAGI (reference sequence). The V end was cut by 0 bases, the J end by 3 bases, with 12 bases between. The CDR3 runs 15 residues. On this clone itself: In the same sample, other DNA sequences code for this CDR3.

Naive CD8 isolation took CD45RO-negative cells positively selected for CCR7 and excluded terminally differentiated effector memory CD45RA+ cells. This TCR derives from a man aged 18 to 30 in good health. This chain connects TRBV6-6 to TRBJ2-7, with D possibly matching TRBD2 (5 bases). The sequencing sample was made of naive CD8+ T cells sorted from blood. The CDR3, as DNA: TGTGCCAGCAGTTACTCGAACGGGGAAAGCTACGAGCAGTACTTC. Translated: CASSYSNGESYEQYF.